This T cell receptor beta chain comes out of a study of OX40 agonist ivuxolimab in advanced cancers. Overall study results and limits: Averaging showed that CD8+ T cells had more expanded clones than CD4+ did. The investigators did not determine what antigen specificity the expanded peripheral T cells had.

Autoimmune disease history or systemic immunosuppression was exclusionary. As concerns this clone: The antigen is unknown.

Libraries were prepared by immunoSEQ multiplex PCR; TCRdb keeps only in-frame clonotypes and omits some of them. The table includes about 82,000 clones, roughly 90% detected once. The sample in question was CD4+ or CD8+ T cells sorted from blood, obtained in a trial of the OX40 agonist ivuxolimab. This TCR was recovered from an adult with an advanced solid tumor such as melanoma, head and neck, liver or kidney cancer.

CDR3 amino acids: CASRTSGGPYNEQFF. The CDR3, as DNA: TGTGCCAGCAGGACTAGCGGGGGGCCCTACAATGAGCAGTTCTTC. This chain links TRBV6-4 with TRBJ2-1; 13 bases map to TRBD2. Germline V CDR1 and CDR2: MRHNA, SNTAGT. The CDR3 is made up of 15 amino acids. Unmatched junction bases numbered 1, after V lost 6 bases and J lost 2 bases.